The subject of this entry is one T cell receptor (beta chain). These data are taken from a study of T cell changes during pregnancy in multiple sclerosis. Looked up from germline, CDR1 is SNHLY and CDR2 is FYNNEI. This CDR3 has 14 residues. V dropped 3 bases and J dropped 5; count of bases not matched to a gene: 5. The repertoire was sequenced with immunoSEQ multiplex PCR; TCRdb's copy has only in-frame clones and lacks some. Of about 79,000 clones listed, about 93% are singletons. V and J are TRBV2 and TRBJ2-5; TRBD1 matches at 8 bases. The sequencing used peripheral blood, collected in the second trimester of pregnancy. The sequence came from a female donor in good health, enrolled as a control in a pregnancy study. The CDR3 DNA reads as TGTGCCAGCAGTGACGGCAGGGGGCTGGAGACCCAGTACTTC. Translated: CASSDGRGLETQYF.